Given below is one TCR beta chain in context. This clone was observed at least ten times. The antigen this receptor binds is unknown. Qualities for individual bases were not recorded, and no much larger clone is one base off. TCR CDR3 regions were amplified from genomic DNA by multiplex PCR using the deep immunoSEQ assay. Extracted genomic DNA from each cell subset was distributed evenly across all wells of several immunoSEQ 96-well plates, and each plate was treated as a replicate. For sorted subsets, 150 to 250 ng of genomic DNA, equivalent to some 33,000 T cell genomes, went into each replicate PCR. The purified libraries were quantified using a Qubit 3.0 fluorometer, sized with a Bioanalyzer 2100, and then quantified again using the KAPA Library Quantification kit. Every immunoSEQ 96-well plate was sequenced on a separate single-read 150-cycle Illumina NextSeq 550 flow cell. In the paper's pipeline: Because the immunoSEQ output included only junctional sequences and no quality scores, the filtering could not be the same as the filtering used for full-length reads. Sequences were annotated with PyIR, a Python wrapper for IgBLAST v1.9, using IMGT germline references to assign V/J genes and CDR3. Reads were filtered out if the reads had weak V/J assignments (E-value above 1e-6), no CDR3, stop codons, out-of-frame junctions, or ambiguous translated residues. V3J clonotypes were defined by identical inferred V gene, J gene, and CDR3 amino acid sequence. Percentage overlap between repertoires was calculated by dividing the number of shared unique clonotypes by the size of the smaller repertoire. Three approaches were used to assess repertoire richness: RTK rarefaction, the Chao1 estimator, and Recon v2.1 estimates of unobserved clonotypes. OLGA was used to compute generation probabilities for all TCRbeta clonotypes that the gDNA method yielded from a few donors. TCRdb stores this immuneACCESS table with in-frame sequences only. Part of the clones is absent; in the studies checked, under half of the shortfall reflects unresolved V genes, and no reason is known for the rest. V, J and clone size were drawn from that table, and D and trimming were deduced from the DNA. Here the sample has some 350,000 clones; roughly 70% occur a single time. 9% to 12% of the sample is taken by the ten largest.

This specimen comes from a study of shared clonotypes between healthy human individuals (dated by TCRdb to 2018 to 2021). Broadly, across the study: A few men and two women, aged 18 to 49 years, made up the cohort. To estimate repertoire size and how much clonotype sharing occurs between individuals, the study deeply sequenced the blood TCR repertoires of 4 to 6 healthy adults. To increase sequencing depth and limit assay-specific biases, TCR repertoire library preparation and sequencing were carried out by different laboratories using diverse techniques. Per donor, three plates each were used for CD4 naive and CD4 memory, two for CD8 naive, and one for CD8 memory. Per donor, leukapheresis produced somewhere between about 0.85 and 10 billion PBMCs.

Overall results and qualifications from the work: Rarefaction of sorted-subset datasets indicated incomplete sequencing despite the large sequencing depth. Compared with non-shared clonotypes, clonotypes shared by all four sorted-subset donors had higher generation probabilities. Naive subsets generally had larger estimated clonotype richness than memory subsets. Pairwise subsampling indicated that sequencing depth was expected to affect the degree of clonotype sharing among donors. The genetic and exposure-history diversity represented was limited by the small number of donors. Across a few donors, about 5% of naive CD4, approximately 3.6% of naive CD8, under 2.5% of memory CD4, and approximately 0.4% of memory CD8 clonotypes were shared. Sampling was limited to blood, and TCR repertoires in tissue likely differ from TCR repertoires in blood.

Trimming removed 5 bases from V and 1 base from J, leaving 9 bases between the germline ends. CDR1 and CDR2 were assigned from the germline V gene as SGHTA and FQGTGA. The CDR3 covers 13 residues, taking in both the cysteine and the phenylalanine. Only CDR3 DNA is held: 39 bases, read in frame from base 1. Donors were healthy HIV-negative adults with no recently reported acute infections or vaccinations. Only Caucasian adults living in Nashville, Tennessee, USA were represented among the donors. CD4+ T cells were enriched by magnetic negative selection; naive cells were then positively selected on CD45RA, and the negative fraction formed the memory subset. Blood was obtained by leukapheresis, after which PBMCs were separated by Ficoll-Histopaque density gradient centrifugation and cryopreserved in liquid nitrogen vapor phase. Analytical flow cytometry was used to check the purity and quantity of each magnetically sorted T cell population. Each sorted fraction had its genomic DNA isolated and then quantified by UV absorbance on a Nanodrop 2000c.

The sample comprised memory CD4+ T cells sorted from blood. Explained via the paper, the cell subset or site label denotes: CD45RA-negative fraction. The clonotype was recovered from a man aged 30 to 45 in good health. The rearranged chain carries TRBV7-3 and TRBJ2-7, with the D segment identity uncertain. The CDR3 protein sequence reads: CASSPSRSYEQYF. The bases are TGTGCCAGCAGCCCATCCCGGTCCTACGAGCAGTACTTC.